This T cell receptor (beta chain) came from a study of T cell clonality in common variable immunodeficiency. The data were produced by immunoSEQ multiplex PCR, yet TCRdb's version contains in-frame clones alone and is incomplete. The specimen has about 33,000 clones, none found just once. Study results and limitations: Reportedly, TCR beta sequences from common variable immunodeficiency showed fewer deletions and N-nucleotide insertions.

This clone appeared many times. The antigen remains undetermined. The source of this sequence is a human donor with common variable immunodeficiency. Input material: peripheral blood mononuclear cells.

The CDR3 sequence is CASSSQGSTYEQYF. Incomplete CDR3 DNA: TGTGCCAGCAGCTCACAGGGCTCCACCTACGAG. V and J are TRBV7-9 and TRBJ2-7, with TRBD1 as a possible D gene (6 bases). The CDR3 end falls 3 residues outside the read, so it is completed with the germline J gene. V was shortened by 4 bases and J by 2 bases, with 12 bases between the two germline ends. The CDR3 totals 14 residues. The germline gives CDR1 SEHNR, CDR2 FQNEAQ (reference sequence). Full variable domain (outside the CDR3, taken from reference TRBV7-9 and TRBJ2-7): DTGVSQNPRHKITKRGQNVTFRCDPISEHNRLYWYRQTLGQGPEFLTYFQNEAQLEKSRLLSDRFSAERPKGSFSTLEIQRTEQGDSAMYLCASSSQGSTYEQYFGPGTRLTVT.